The clone carrying this T cell receptor beta chain was recorded at least ten times. Per the original data handling: Cell counts per sample came from amplifying reference gene primers. Assay used: immunoSEQ multiplex PCR; TCRdb lists only in-frame clones, some missing. V, J and clone size are taken as reported in that table, and D and trimming were inferred from the DNA itself. The sample has about 110,000 clones; 70% to 75% are singletons. The data were taken from a study of blood T cell repertoires in COVID-19. The overall study: Both acute and convalescent COVID-19 samples were obtained from the United States, Italy and Spain. From T cells, B-cell-depleted T cells, or PBMCs came the material, which was cDNA or gDNA.

Trimming took off 2 bases at V and 1 base at J, with 5 bases between the two ends. Germline loops: CDR1 SGHAT, CDR2 FQNNGV. The CDR3 length is 13 residues. Sample: peripheral blood. The sequence was obtained from a human donor with acute or convalescent COVID-19. The donor label of this sample is uncertain. The gene calls are TRBV11-2 and TRBJ2-5; the D is unclear. The CDR3 DNA reads as TGTGCCAGCAGCTTATACAGCCAAGAGACCCAGTACTTC. Translating gives CASSLYSQETQYF.